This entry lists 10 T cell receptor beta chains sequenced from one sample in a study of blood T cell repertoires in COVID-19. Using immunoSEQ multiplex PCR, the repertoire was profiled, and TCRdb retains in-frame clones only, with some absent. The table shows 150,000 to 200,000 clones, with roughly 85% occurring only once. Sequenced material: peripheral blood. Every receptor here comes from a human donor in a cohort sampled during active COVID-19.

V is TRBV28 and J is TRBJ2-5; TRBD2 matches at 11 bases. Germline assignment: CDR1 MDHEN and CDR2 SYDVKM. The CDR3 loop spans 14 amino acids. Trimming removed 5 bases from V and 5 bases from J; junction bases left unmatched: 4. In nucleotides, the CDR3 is TGTGCCAGCAGTACTAGCGGGAGCGGTGAGACCCAGTACTTC. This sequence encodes CASSTSGSGETQYF.

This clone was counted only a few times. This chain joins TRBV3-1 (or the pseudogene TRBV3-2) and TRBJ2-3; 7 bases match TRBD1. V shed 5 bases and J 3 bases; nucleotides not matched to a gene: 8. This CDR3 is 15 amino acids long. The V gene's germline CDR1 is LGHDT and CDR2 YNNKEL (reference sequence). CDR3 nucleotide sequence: TGTGCCAGCAGCTCAGAGACAGGGATTACAGATACGCAGTATTTT. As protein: CASSSETGITDTQYF.

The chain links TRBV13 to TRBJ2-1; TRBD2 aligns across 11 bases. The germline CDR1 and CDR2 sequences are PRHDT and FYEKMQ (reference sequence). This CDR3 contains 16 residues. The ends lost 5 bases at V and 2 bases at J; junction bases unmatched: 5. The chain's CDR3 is CASSVATSGAYNEQFF. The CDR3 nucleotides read TGTGCCAGCAGCGTTGCGACTAGCGGGGCCTACAATGAGCAGTTCTTC.

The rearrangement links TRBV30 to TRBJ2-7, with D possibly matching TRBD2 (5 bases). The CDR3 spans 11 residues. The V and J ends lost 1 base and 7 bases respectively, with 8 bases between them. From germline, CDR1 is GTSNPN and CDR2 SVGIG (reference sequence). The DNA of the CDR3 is TGTGCCTGGAGTGCCGGCGGGGAGCAGTACTTC. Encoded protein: CAWSAGGEQYF.

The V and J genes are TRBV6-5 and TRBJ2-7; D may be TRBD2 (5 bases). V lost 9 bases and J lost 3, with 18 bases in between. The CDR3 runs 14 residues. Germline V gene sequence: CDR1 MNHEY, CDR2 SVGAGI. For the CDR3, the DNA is TGTGCCAGAAGAGGGCCGAGGAGGCTCTACGAGCAGTACTTC. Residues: CARRGPRRLYEQYF.

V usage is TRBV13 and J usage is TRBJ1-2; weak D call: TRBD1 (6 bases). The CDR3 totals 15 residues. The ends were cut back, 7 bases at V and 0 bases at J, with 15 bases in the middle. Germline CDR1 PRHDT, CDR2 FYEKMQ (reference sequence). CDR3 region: CASTLGQGTNYGYTF. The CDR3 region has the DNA TGTGCCAGCACCTTGGGGCAGGGGACTAACTATGGCTACACCTTC.

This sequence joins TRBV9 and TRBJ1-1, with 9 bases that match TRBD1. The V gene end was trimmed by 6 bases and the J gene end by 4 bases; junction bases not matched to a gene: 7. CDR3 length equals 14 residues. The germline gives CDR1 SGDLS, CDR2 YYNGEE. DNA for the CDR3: TGTGCCAGCACCCCACAGGGGGCGGGCACTGAAGCTTTCTTT. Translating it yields CASTPQGAGTEAFF.

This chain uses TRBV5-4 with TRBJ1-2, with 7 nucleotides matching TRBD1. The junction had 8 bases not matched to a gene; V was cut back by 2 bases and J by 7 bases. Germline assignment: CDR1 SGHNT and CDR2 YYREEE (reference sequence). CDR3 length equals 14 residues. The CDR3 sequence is CASSFERGRSGYTF. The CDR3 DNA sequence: TGTGCCAGCAGCTTTGAAAGGGGGCGCAGTGGCTACACCTTC. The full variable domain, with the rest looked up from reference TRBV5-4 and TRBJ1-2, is ETGVTQSPTHLIKTRGQQVTLRCSSQSGHNTVSWYQQALGQGPQFIFQYYREEENGRGNFPPRFSGLQFPNYSSELNVNALELDDSALYLCASSFERGRSGYTFGSGTRLTVV.

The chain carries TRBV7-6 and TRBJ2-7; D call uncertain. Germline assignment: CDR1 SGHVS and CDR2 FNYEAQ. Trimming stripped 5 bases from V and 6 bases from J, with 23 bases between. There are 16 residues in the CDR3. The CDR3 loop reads CASSRGSVGTLSEQYF. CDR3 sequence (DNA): TGTGCCAGCAGCCGAGGCTCGGTGGGTACGCTCTCCGAGCAGTACTTC.

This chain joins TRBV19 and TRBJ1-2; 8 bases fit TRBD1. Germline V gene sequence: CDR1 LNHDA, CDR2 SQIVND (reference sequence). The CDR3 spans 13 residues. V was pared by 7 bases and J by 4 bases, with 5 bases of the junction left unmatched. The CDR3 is CASMGQAPYGYTF. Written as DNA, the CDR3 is TGTGCCAGTATGGGACAGGCCCCCTATGGCTACACCTTC.